The source of this T cell receptor beta chain is a study of early T cells in non-severe SARS-CoV-2 infection. In the study overall: Sequencing targeted bulk RNA from unsorted whole blood, leaving chains unpaired.

This clonotype showed up many times. Its antigen is unknown. Attached unique molecular identifiers marked individual cDNA molecules. Using its own MiXCR run on the 5' RACE reads, TCRdb lists one record per CDR3 protein. This sample yields approximately 88,000 distinct CDR3 sequences, of which approximately 14% are seen a single time; approximately 1.5% belongs to the top ten. Trimming left V 2 bases short and J 0 bases short, with 13 bases between. This CDR3 is 16 amino acids long. Looked up from germline, CDR1 is SGHVS and CDR2 is FQNEAQ. Study-wide results and caveats: There was a bias toward anti-spike CD8 responses in VDJdb matching, which missed private and CD4 specificities.

This clonotype was sampled from an adult who was a healthcare worker with PCR-confirmed SARS-CoV-2 infection or an uninfected control (not recorded which). V and J are TRBV7-8 and TRBJ1-2; a possible D gene is TRBD1 (5 bases). The sequencing sample was made of whole blood. CDR3 in DNA: TGTGCCAGCAGCTTACACGGGGGGGATGCTAACTATGGCTACACCTTC. Translating gives CASSLHGGDANYGYTF.